This T cell receptor beta chain came from a study of control samples from healthy donors and cancer patients. About this clone: Sequence at one end of the junction differs from germline and may be a read error.

Assay: immunoSEQ multiplex PCR; the TCRdb copy retains only in-frame clones and omits some. The data hold some 140,000 clones, with roughly 89% observed a single time. CDR1 is ENHRY, CDR2 SYGVKD, per germline. This CDR3 has 15 residues. The sequencing sample was made of blood. The source is a man aged 30 to 39 in good health. This chain links TRBV10-3 with TRBJ1-3; D possibly corresponds to TRBD1 (6 bases). CDR3: CAIRELQGSGNTIYF. The CDR3 DNA is TGTGCCATCAGGGAGTTACAGGGAAGTGGAAACACCATATATTTT.